The 11 T cell receptor beta chains listed next were all sequenced from one sample in a study. TCRdb re-derived calls from the 5' RACE reads in MiXCR, one entry per CDR3 protein. This table holds roughly 8,500 distinct CDR3 sequences, about a quarter found once. Material for sequencing was naive CD4+ T cells sorted from a lymph node. Subset given: naive CD4+ T cells, CD4+CD45RA+CD25-. These receptors all stem from a female donor with breast cancer.

Comment on this clonotype: This CDR3 fails to terminate in the conserved phenylalanine or tryptophan, so it likely reflects a read error. V and J are TRBV5-1 and TRBJ2-1; 11 bases line up with TRBD2. The CDR3 contains 17 residues. Germline CDR1 SGHRS, CDR2 YFSETQ. The DNA of the CDR3 is TGCGCCAGCAGTTTGGGTCCGACTAGCGGGGTTCGCAATGAGCAGTTCTTA. Translated, it gives CASSLGPTSGVRNEQFL.

By share, this clonotype ranks as medium-sized. The chain couples TRBV4-1 to TRBJ1-2, with D possibly matching TRBD1 (5 bases). The CDR3 covers 15 residues. V was shortened by 4 bases and J by 4 bases, with 16 bases between the two germline ends. Germline V gene data show CDR1 as MGHRA and CDR2 as YSYEKL. This CDR3 is CASSPDPRGTYGYTF. CDR3 bases: TGCGCCAGCAGCCCCGACCCCCGAGGGACCTATGGCTACACCTTC.

Many counts were recorded for this clonotype. The chain couples TRBV5-1 to TRBJ2-7, with TRBD1 as a possible D gene (8 bases). Trimming stripped 3 bases from V and 4 bases from J, with 20 bases between. CDR3 length: 16 residues. The V gene's germline CDR1 is SGHRS and CDR2 YFSETQ. CDR3 DNA sequence: TGCGCCAGCAGCTCAACCGTCGGACAGGGAGGGTACGAGCAGTACTTC. It specifies CASSSTVGQGGYEQYF.

This clonotype was counted at least ten times. The chain joins TRBV28 to TRBJ2-6; D is ambiguous. Per the germline V gene, CDR1 is MDHEN and CDR2 is SYDVKM. Trimming stripped 6 bases from V and 1 base from J, with 10 bases between. The CDR3 is made up of 15 amino acids. CDR3 in DNA: TGTGCCAGCAGCTCCCTAGGGTCTGGGGCCAACGTCCTGACTTTC. Translating it yields CASSSLGSGANVLTF.

The chain couples TRBV14 to TRBJ2-3; 8 bases map to TRBD1. From germline, CDR1 is SGHDN and CDR2 FVKESK. The CDR3 consists of 15 residues. With V trimmed by 1 base and J by 8 bases, 8 bases remained unmatched. The chain's CDR3 is CASSQGQGSAVTQYF. Written as DNA, the CDR3 is TGTGCCAGCAGCCAAGGACAGGGGTCTGCCGTTACGCAGTATTTT.

As regards this clonotype: At one end, the junction sequence differs from germline, possibly due to a read error. The genes are TRBV7-8 and TRBJ1-5; D ambiguous. CDR3 length equals 19 residues. Germline V lookup: CDR1 SGHVS, CDR2 FQNEAQ. CDR3 amino acids: CTSSLASPQVLRGNQPQHF. CDR3 DNA sequence: TGTACCAGCAGCTTAGCAAGCCCTCAGGTCCTACGGGGCAATCAGCCCCAGCATTTT.

This clonotype was seen a handful of times. A much more abundant neighbour one base away suggests this may be a read error. This chain connects TRBV11-3 to TRBJ2-7, with D uncertain. Deletions cut 6 bases from V and 7 bases from J, with 16 bases between. CDR1 is SGHNT and CDR2 is YENEEA in the germline V gene. This CDR3 contains 13 residues. In DNA form, the CDR3 reads TGTGCCAGCAGTCGTAATGGCTTCGAAGAGCAGTACTTC. Protein: CASSRNGFEEQYF.

This clonotype was detected a few times. Compared with germline, one end of the junction differs, possibly owing to a read error. The chain uses TRBV5-6 and TRBJ2-5; D is unresolved. The CDR3 contains 11 residues. Germline values: CDR1 SGHDT, CDR2 YYEEEE. CDR3 in amino acids: CAGSFQETQYF. The CDR3 coding sequence is TGTGCCGGCAGCTTCCAAGAGACCCAGTACTTC.

In the case of this clonotype: This may be a read error: a much more frequent sequence differs by one nucleotide. V usage is TRBV11-3 and J usage is TRBJ2-1; D is uncertain. Germline CDR1 is SGHNT and CDR2 is YENEEA. This CDR3 is built from 12 residues. The CDR3 DNA is TGTGCCGGCAGCTTTGTCTACAATGAGCAGTTCTTC. Protein sequence: CAGSFVYNEQFF.

In regard to this clonotype: The junction and the germline gene differ at one end; a read error may be behind it. The rearrangement uses TRBV6-5 and TRBJ2-1; 10 bases align to TRBD2. Germline lookup yields CDR1 MNHEY and CDR2 SVGAGI. CDR3 length: 19 residues. CDR3 in amino acids: CASRISGGLAGGDYNEQSF. The DNA of the CDR3 is TGTGCCAGCAGAATCTCCGGGGGGTTAGCGGGAGGTGACTACAATGAGCAGTCCTTC.

By its share, this clonotype is medium-sized. The V and J genes are TRBV3-1 and TRBJ2-1; D may correspond to TRBD1 or TRBD2 (5 bases each). Germline CDR1 and CDR2: LGHDT and YNNKEL (reference sequence). The CDR3 runs to 16 residues. V dropped 1 base and J dropped 6 bases, with 16 bases sitting between them. The CDR3 loop reads CASSQARAGPSNEQFF. CDR3 nucleotide sequence: TGTGCCAGCAGCCAAGCGCGGGCAGGGCCCTCCAATGAGCAGTTCTTC.